Listed here are 30 T cell receptor beta chains from one sample, sequenced in a study of shared clonotypes between healthy human individuals. Profiling relied on immunoSEQ multiplex PCR, and the TCRdb table lists in-frame clones only, not all of them. Of a few million clones detected, 93% appear once; the ten largest clones hold about 0.39%. Sequencing used naive CD4+ T cells from PBMCs. Subset indicated: CD45RA+ positively selected. Receptors originate from a man between 18 and 35 years old in good health. Some clones in this sample may be carry-over from other donors' samples.

V usage is TRBV30 and J usage is TRBJ1-2, with D maybe TRBD1 (6 bases). Germline loops: CDR1 GTSNPN, CDR2 SVGIG (reference sequence). V shed 4 bases and J shed 2 bases, with 17 bases lying between them. This CDR3 is built from 15 residues. This CDR3 reads CAWNPPGAVNYGYTF. The DNA of the CDR3 is TGTGCCTGGAATCCGCCAGGGGCGGTGAACTATGGCTACACCTTC.

The chain carries TRBV19 and TRBJ2-5; TRBD1 agrees at 10 bases. Germline values: CDR1 LNHDA, CDR2 SQIVND (reference sequence). There are 15 residues in the CDR3. The V and J ends lost 1 base and 6 bases, in that order; junction bases with no gene match: 5. The CDR3 sequence: CASSIVGQGVQTQYF. As DNA, the CDR3 is TGTGCCAGTAGTATAGTTGGACAGGGGGTACAGACCCAGTACTTC.

The J gene is TRBJ2-5, the V gene TRBV10-3; no definite D call. The CDR3 is 13 amino acids. Germline lookup yields CDR1 ENHRY and CDR2 SYGVKD. Trimming removed 4 bases at V and 2 bases at J, with 8 bases between. CDR3 DNA: TGTGCCATCAGTGGACATCTACAAGAGACCCAGTACTTC. This sequence encodes CAISGHLQETQYF.

The rearrangement joins TRBV11-1 to TRBJ2-5, with TRBD2 matching over 8 bases. The J segment lost 4 bases and the V segment lost 6 bases, leaving 7 bases of the junction unmatched. Looked up from germline, CDR1 is SGHAT and CDR2 is FQDESV (reference sequence). The CDR3 length is 14 residues. CDR3 sequence (DNA): TGTGCCAGCAGACCCGGGGGGGGCAGAGAGACCCAGTACTTC. This encodes CASRPGGGRETQYF. Supplemented by reference TRBV11-1 and TRBJ2-5, the full variable domain reads EAEVAQSPRYKITEKSQAVAFWCDPISGHATLYWYRQILGQGPELLVQFQDESVVDDSQLPKDRFSAERLKGVDSTLKIQPAELGDSAMYLCASRPGGGRETQYFGPGTRLLVL.

This clone has just one count. The V call is TRBV15, the J call TRBJ1-4; D is perhaps TRBD1 (5 bases). The CDR3 is 14 residues long. Trimming cost V 8 bases and J 4 bases, with 14 bases left between them. The germline V gene encodes CDR1 LNHNV and CDR2 YYDKDF (reference sequence). The CDR3 sequence is CATVTDQGNEKLFF. The DNA of the CDR3 is TGTGCCACCGTCACTGATCAGGGTAATGAAAAACTGTTTTTT. The full variable domain, with the rest looked up from reference TRBV15 and TRBJ1-4, is DAMVIQNPRYQVTQFGKPVTLSCSQTLNHNVMYWYQQKSSQAPKLLFHYYDKDFNNEADTPDNFQSRRPNTSFCFLDIRSPGLGDTAMYLCATVTDQGNEKLFFGSGTQLSVL.

The V call is TRBV6-1, the J call TRBJ2-7, with 9 nucleotides matching TRBD2. Germline lookup yields CDR1 MNHNS and CDR2 SASEGT. V dropped 4 bases and J dropped 7; count of bases not matched to a gene: 14. This CDR3 is built from 16 residues. The CDR3 DNA is TGTGCCAGCAGTGGGGGGGACATAGCGGGAGCGGGGGAGCAGTACTTC. Amino acids: CASSGGDIAGAGEQYF.

This chain uses TRBV5-1 with TRBJ2-3; 10 nucleotides line up with TRBD2. CDR3 length: 16 amino acids. V shed 0 bases, J shed 4 bases, and the junction held 5 bases outside the gene matches. In germline, CDR1 is SGHRS, CDR2 YFSETQ. The CDR3 nucleotides read TGCGCCAGCAGCTTGGAAACTAGCGGGACGGCAGATACGCAGTATTTT. Residues: CASSLETSGTADTQYF.

The rearrangement joins TRBV5-1 to TRBJ2-3; 11 positions match TRBD1. The CDR3 sequence is 15 residues long. Germline CDR1 is SGHRS and CDR2 is YFSETQ. J gave up 5 bases and V 5 bases, and 7 bases lay outside the gene matches. CDR3 sequence reads: CASSAGQGAQDTQYF. The CDR3 DNA sequence: TGCGCCAGCAGTGCAGGACAGGGGGCTCAAGATACGCAGTATTTT. Using reference TRBV5-1 and TRBJ2-3 for the parts outside the CDR3, the full variable domain is KAGVTQTPRYLIKTRGQQVTLSCSPISGHRSVSWYQQTPGQGLQFLFEYFSETQRNKGNFPGRFSGRQFSNSRSEMNVSTLELGDSALYLCASSAGQGAQDTQYFGPGTRLTVL.

V is TRBV7-3 and J is TRBJ2-1, with unresolved D. The CDR3 covers 14 residues. With 4 bases removed from V and 6 bases from J, the gap between germline ends came to 13 bases. Germline V gene sequence: CDR1 SGHTA, CDR2 FQGTGA. The CDR3 sequence: CASSSEHAANEQFF. CDR3 bases: TGTGCCAGCAGCTCCGAACATGCGGCCAATGAGCAGTTCTTC.

The chain uses TRBV5-1 and TRBJ1-2, with 7 nucleotides matching TRBD1. The CDR3 loop spans 15 amino acids. The germline gives CDR1 SGHRS, CDR2 YFSETQ. V lost 0 bases to trimming and J lost 4 bases; unmatched junction nucleotides: 6. This chain's CDR3 is CASSLVSRGIYGYTF. The CDR3 DNA reads TGCGCCAGCAGCTTGGTTAGCAGGGGGATCTATGGCTACACCTTC.

The chain joins TRBV28 to TRBJ1-5; tentatively, D is TRBD1 (5 bases). Germline V gene sequence: CDR1 MDHEN, CDR2 SYDVKM. There are 14 residues in the CDR3. V lost 6 bases, J lost 6 bases, and 15 bases lay in between. The CDR3 region is CASSLGGRGQPQHF. In DNA form, the CDR3 reads TGTGCCAGCAGCTTAGGCGGAAGGGGTCAGCCCCAGCATTTT.

This chain links TRBV4-1 with TRBJ2-3; 11 bases are a match to TRBD2. Germline-derived CDR1 and CDR2 are MGHRA and YSYEKL. The J segment lost 2 bases and the V segment lost 1 base, leaving 5 bases of the junction unmatched. The CDR3 loop spans 17 amino acids. Here the CDR3 reads CASSQGGLAASTDTQYF. In nucleotides, the CDR3 is TGCGCCAGCAGCCAAGGGGGACTAGCGGCTTCCACAGATACGCAGTATTTT.

The V call is TRBV4-1, the J call TRBJ2-3; 14 nucleotides line up with TRBD2. Looked up from germline, CDR1 is MGHRA and CDR2 is YSYEKL. Trimming cost V 5 bases and J 4 bases; bases outside gene matches: 5. The CDR3 consists of 16 residues. The CDR3 coding sequence is TGCGCCAGCAGCAGGGGACTAGCGGGAGTAGCAGATACGCAGTATTTT. Its protein is CASSRGLAGVADTQYF.

The chain uses TRBV4-3 and TRBJ2-3; possible D gene TRBD2, 7 bases. The CDR3 consists of 15 residues. CDR1 is LGHNA, CDR2 YSLEER, per germline. V lost 1 base, J lost 3 bases, and 11 bases lay in between. The CDR3 region has the DNA TGCGCCAGCAGCCAAGGGGGGGGGCTGACAGATACGCAGTATTTT. Its protein is CASSQGGGLTDTQYF.

This clone has a handful of counts. The rearrangement uses TRBV30 and TRBJ1-1; D is undetermined. The germline V gene has CDR1 GTSNPN and CDR2 SVGIG (reference sequence). Trimming shortened V by 3 bases and J by 1 base, and 6 bases separated the two germline ends. This CDR3 has 12 residues. CDR3 sequence (DNA): TGTGCCTGGAGGATATCGAACACTGAAGCTTTCTTT. It codes for CAWRISNTEAFF.

The rearrangement links TRBV11-3 to TRBJ2-1; no clear D. Trimming took off 1 base at V and 5 bases at J, with 12 bases between the two ends. Per the germline V gene, CDR1 is SGHNT and CDR2 is YENEEA. The CDR3 contains 15 residues. The CDR3 is CASSLGGFGDNEQFF. The DNA for the CDR3 is TGTGCCAGCAGCTTAGGGGGATTTGGTGACAATGAGCAGTTCTTC.

This rearrangement joins TRBV5-4 to TRBJ2-1; no firm D call. The germline gives CDR1 SGHNT, CDR2 YYREEE (reference sequence). The CDR3 covers 12 residues. Trimming stripped 2 bases from V and 9 bases from J, with 9 bases between. The chain's CDR3 is CASSFGSREQFF. For the CDR3, the DNA is TGTGCCAGCAGCTTCGGGTCTCGTGAGCAGTTCTTC.

This sequence joins TRBV5-1 and TRBJ2-3, with 10 bases matching TRBD2. The CDR3 contains 15 residues. V lost 5 bases to trimming and J lost 7 bases; unmatched junction nucleotides: 10. Germline loops: CDR1 SGHRS, CDR2 YFSETQ. The CDR3 DNA reads as TGCGCCAGCAGGATATTAGCGGGAGGCGATAATACGCAGTATTTT. Translated: CASRILAGGDNTQYF.

This clone is a singleton in its sample. V gene TRBV5-1 combines with J gene TRBJ2-3; TRBD1 matches at 7 bases. In germline, CDR1 is SGHRS, CDR2 YFSETQ. The trim removed 4 bases at V and 4 bases at J, leaving 6 bases unmatched. This CDR3 has 14 amino acids. CDR3 loop: CASSIDRAADTQYF. CDR3 DNA sequence: TGCGCCAGCAGCATCGACAGGGCAGCAGATACGCAGTATTTT.

The V call is TRBV7-3, the J call TRBJ1-1, with 7 bases matching TRBD1. CDR1 is SGHTA and CDR2 is FQGTGA in the germline V gene. The CDR3 covers 16 residues. V gave up 1 base and J gave up 6 bases; unmatched junction bases: 11. CDR3 bases: TGTGCCAGCAGCTTAAACCCCGGGGACAGTCGGGCTGAAGCTTTCTTT. Translation gives CASSLNPGDSRAEAFF.

The chain carries TRBV6-1 and TRBJ1-5; 8 nucleotides agree with TRBD1. In germline, CDR1 is MNHNS, CDR2 SASEGT. Trimming cost V 6 bases and J 6 bases; bases outside gene matches: 7. The CDR3 consists of 14 residues. DNA for the CDR3: TGTGCCAGCAGGGAGACAGGGGTGGTTCAGCCCCAGCATTTT. It encodes CASRETGVVQPQHF.

The rearrangement links TRBV11-2 to TRBJ2-7; D is possibly TRBD1 (6 bases). Germline CDR1 is SGHAT and CDR2 is FQNNGV. The V end lost 5 bases, the J end lost 2 bases, and 13 bases lay between the germline ends. The CDR3 covers 14 residues. The CDR3 DNA reads as TGTGCCAGCAGCCAAGTAGGGGGAACCTACGAGCAGTACTTC. Translation gives CASSQVGGTYEQYF.

The chain joins TRBV30 to TRBJ1-1; 8 bases fit TRBD1. With V trimmed by 5 bases and J by 4 bases, 6 bases remained unmatched. Germline lookup yields CDR1 GTSNPN and CDR2 SVGIG (reference sequence). The CDR3 length is 13 residues. CDR3 coding DNA: TGTGCCTGGTTACAGGGGGAAGTCACTGAAGCTTTCTTT. This sequence encodes CAWLQGEVTEAFF.

This rearrangement joins TRBV18 to TRBJ1-5, with a tentative D call TRBD1 (6 bases). CDR1 and CDR2 (germline): KGHSH, LQKENI. This CDR3 is built from 16 residues. V shed 5 bases and J shed 2 bases, with 16 bases lying between them. CDR3 coding DNA: TGTGCCAGCTCAGCGGACAGCCTGAGAGGCAATCAGCCCCAGCATTTT. Amino acids: CASSADSLRGNQPQHF.

In this sample, this clone turned up a few times. J is TRBJ1-1 and V is TRBV5-1; a possible D gene is TRBD1 (6 bases). This CDR3 is 13 amino acids long. Trimming stripped 4 bases from V and 10 bases from J, with 17 bases between. CDR1 and CDR2 from the germline V gene are SGHRS and YFSETQ. The chain's CDR3 is CASSDGQGLGAFF. In nucleotides, the CDR3 is TGCGCCAGCAGCGATGGTCAGGGGCTTGGAGCTTTCTTT.

The chain uses TRBV9 and TRBJ2-1, with D tentatively TRBD1 or TRBD2 (5 bases each). V lost 3 bases to trimming and J lost 4 bases, with 8 bases between them. Germline loops: CDR1 SGDLS, CDR2 YYNGEE. This CDR3 spans 13 amino acids. CDR3 in amino acids: CASSEGRYNEQFF. The DNA of the CDR3 is TGTGCCAGCAGCGAGGGGAGATACAATGAGCAGTTCTTC.

The rearrangement uses TRBV29-1 and TRBJ1-1, with D maybe TRBD1 (5 bases). Between the trimmed V and J ends, which lost 6 bases and 7 bases, there was a span of 18 bases. CDR1 SQVTM and CDR2 ANQGSEA come from the germline V gene. The CDR3 contains 13 residues. The CDR3 loop is CSVRGLNSGEAFF. CDR3 in DNA: TGCAGCGTCCGGGGCCTTAACTCGGGTGAAGCTTTCTTT.

The J gene is TRBJ2-1, the V gene TRBV28; TRBD2 matches at 8 bases. V shed 2 bases, J shed 12 bases, and the junction held 12 bases outside the gene matches. This CDR3 contains 15 residues. Germline V gene lookup returns CDR1 MDHEN and CDR2 SYDVKM. The CDR3 spells CASSLGGDGRGPQFF. CDR3 nucleotides: TGTGCCAGCAGTTTAGGTGGGGACGGGAGGGGCCCGCAGTTCTTC. Full variable domain (remainder filled in from reference TRBV28 and TRBJ2-1): DVKVTQSSRYLVKRTGEKVFLECVQDMDHENMFWYRQDPGLGLRLIYFSYDVKMKEKGDIPEGYSVSREKKERFSLILESASTNQTSMYLCASSLGGDGRGPQFFGPGTRLTVL.

Turning to this clone: This CDR3 is also generated by other DNA sequences in the sample. V usage is TRBV5-1 and J usage is TRBJ2-7, with 8 bases that match TRBD2. J was trimmed by 2 bases and V by 1 base; bases with no gene match: 2. CDR1 and CDR2 from the germline V gene are SGHRS and YFSETQ. The CDR3 contains 14 residues. The chain's CDR3 is CASSLTSGAYEQYF. CDR3 nucleotides: TGCGCCAGCAGCTTGACTAGCGGAGCCTACGAGCAGTACTTC. Full variable domain (outside the CDR3, taken from reference TRBV5-1 and TRBJ2-7): KAGVTQTPRYLIKTRGQQVTLSCSPISGHRSVSWYQQTPGQGLQFLFEYFSETQRNKGNFPGRFSGRQFSNSRSEMNVSTLELGDSALYLCASSLTSGAYEQYFGPGTRLTVT.

A note on this clone: This CDR3 is also generated by other DNA sequences in the sample. V usage is TRBV5-1 and J usage is TRBJ1-5; D remains ambiguous. V was pared by 2 bases and J by 2 bases, with 5 bases between. Looked up from germline, CDR1 is SGHRS and CDR2 is YFSETQ. The CDR3 contains 13 residues. The chain's CDR3 is CASSLIGNQPQHF. The CDR3 nucleotides are TGCGCCAGCAGCTTAATAGGCAATCAGCCCCAGCATTTT.